The 13 T cell receptor beta chains presented below share a single source sample, sequenced in a study of cytomegalovirus exposure and HLA in healthy donors. The PCR had 60 Vbeta and 13 Jbeta primers. Sequencing used immunoSEQ multiplex PCR; TCRdb keeps in-frame clones, though not all of them. This sample has 95,000 to 150,000 clones; 65% to 80% occur once, and the top ten carry about 2.6%. The specimen sequenced was PBMCs. The receptors derive from a woman aged 35 to 49 in good health and CMV-seropositive.

This sequence joins TRBV11-2 and TRBJ2-1; TRBD2 agrees at 10 bases. V trimming: 5 bases; J trimming: 9 bases; junction bases outside the gene matches: 10. Germline V gives CDR1 SGHAT, CDR2 FQNNGV. The CDR3 sequence is 15 residues long. The CDR3 DNA is TGTGCCAGCAGCCCGAAAGGCCTAGCGGGGGCTGAGCAGTTCTTC. This codes for CASSPKGLAGAEQFF.

The chain has TRBV19 and TRBJ1-1; 7 nucleotides match TRBD1. J gave up 7 bases and V 9 bases, and 8 bases lay outside the gene matches. Germline V gene lookup returns CDR1 LNHDA and CDR2 SQIVND (reference sequence). This CDR3 region has 12 residues. The DNA for the CDR3 is TGTGCCAGCAATACAGGGGTCGGTGAAGCTTTCTTT. This translates into CASNTGVGEAFF. The variable domain in full, completed from reference TRBV19 and TRBJ1-1, reads DGGITQSPKYLFRKEGQNVTLSCEQNLNHDAMYWYRQDPGQGLRLIYYSQIVNDFQKGDIAEGYSVSREKKESFPLTVTSAQKNPTAFYLCASNTGVGEAFFGQGTRLTVV.

This clone occurred a few times. The V gene is TRBV7-2, the J gene TRBJ2-7, with TRBD2 matching over 7 bases. The CDR3 spans 19 residues. V was pared by 1 base and J by 0 bases, with 15 bases of the junction left unmatched. Germline V gene data show CDR1 as SGHTA and CDR2 as FQGNSA. The CDR3 loop is CASSLEVGKAGRSSYEQYF. The CDR3 coding sequence is TGTGCCAGCAGCTTAGAGGTAGGGAAAGCGGGGCGATCCTCCTACGAGCAGTACTTC.

The chain joins TRBV19 to TRBJ1-1; the match to TRBD1 covers 8 bases. CDR1 and CDR2 from the germline V gene are LNHDA and SQIVND (reference sequence). This CDR3 is built from 15 residues. The trim removed 5 bases at V and 5 bases at J, leaving 10 bases unmatched. This CDR3 reads CASSSGQGRGTEAFF. CDR3 DNA: TGTGCCAGTAGTTCAGGACAGGGACGGGGAACTGAAGCTTTCTTT.

J is TRBJ2-7 and V is TRBV5-1, with a weak D call TRBD2 (6 bases). Trimming removed 0 bases from V and 9 bases from J, with 16 bases in between. Germline V lookup: CDR1 SGHRS, CDR2 YFSETQ. The CDR3 runs to 14 residues. The CDR3 is CASSLVKKPAGQYF. CDR3 in DNA: TGCGCCAGCAGCTTGGTCAAAAAACCAGCGGGGCAGTACTTC. The whole variable domain, remainder taken from reference TRBV5-1 and TRBJ2-7, is KAGVTQTPRYLIKTRGQQVTLSCSPISGHRSVSWYQQTPGQGLQFLFEYFSETQRNKGNFPGRFSGRQFSNSRSEMNVSTLELGDSALYLCASSLVKKPAGQYFGPGTRLTVT.

This clone has a handful of counts. The rearrangement joins TRBV6-5 to TRBJ1-2; 10 bases map to TRBD1. This CDR3 region has 14 residues. Germline V gives CDR1 MNHEY, CDR2 SVGAGI. V was clipped by 6 bases and J by 5 bases; unmatched bases: 6. In nucleotides, the CDR3 is TGTGCCAGCAGCCCTGCGGACAGGGGGTATGGCTACACCTTC. Translation gives CASSPADRGYGYTF.

The chain is built from TRBV19 and TRBJ1-1; 10 positions agree with TRBD1. With 4 bases clipped from V and 8 bases from J, the junction kept 13 bases outside the gene matches. Germline-derived CDR1 and CDR2 are LNHDA and SQIVND (reference sequence). This CDR3 contains 16 residues. The CDR3 is CASSKLPGTGDTEAFF. Written as DNA, the CDR3 is TGTGCCAGTAGTAAACTTCCCGGGACAGGGGATACCGAAGCTTTCTTT.

The genes are TRBV5-4 and TRBJ1-1, with 11 bases aligning to TRBD1. CDR3 size: 18 residues. Germline CDR1 reads SGHNT; CDR2 reads YYREEE (reference sequence). V trimming: 3 bases; J trimming: 4 bases; junction bases outside the gene matches: 14. The CDR3 coding sequence is TGTGCCAGCAGCTCTGGACAGGGGGCTTTGGGTGGGGTCACTGAAGCTTTCTTT. The encoded protein is CASSSGQGALGGVTEAFF.

This chain links TRBV9 with TRBJ1-5; D remains ambiguous. Germline CDR1 is SGDLS and CDR2 is YYNGEE. Between the trimmed V and J ends, which lost 4 bases and 9 bases, there was a span of 11 bases. This CDR3 is 12 amino acids long. This chain's CDR3 is CASSLLDGPQHF. In DNA, the CDR3 is TGTGCCAGCAGCCTCCTAGACGGGCCCCAGCATTTT.

This clone was seen a single time. The rearrangement joins TRBV2 to TRBJ2-5; 8 nucleotides match TRBD2. This CDR3 region has 14 residues. The ends lost 6 bases at V and 7 bases at J; junction bases unmatched: 10. The germline V gene encodes CDR1 SNHLY and CDR2 FYNNEI. CDR3 nucleotides: TGTGCCAGCAGCGCCGGGACTAGGGTACGGACCCAGTACTTC. This translates into CASSAGTRVRTQYF.

On this clone itself: Other DNA variants within this sample encode the same CDR3. The chain is built from TRBV30 and TRBJ1-6, with a possible D match to TRBD1 (5 bases). Trimming took off 3 bases at V and 0 bases at J, with 12 bases between the two ends. Germline loops: CDR1 GTSNPN, CDR2 SVGIG (reference sequence). The CDR3 totals 16 residues. CDR3: CAWSLGGSSYNSPLHF. In DNA form, the CDR3 reads TGTGCCTGGAGCCTCGGGGGGAGCTCCTATAATTCACCCCTCCACTTT.

V is TRBV12-5 and J is TRBJ1-3, with D perhaps matching TRBD1 (5 bases). Germline CDR1 reads LGHNT; CDR2 reads FRNRAP. The CDR3 contains 15 residues. Trimming took off 1 base at V and 0 bases at J, with 7 bases between the two ends. The CDR3 DNA sequence: TGTGCTAGTGGTTTGGGACAGACCTCTGGAAACACCATATATTTT. This sequence encodes CASGLGQTSGNTIYF.

V usage is TRBV28 and J usage is TRBJ1-2; D gene ambiguous. Germline CDR1 and CDR2: MDHEN and SYDVKM. Trimming pared 3 bases from V and 8 bases from J, leaving 10 bases between. This CDR3 is 12 amino acids long. CDR3 bases: TGTGCCAGCAGTTTGAGGCCGCGGGGCTACACCTTC. It is translated as CASSLRPRGYTF.